One and the same sample provided the 8 T cell receptor beta chains below, sequenced in a study of shared clonotypes between healthy human individuals. Clones were read by immunoSEQ multiplex PCR, and TCRdb kept only the in-frame ones, dropping some. The top ten hold about 1.8% of the sample, which has roughly 2.1 million clones, about 93% seen once. Naive CD8 cells comprised CD45RO-negative, CCR7-positively selected cells, excluding terminally differentiated effector memory CD45RA+ cells. The sample taken for sequencing was naive CD8+ T cells from PBMCs. These receptors all stem from a man between 18 and 29 years old in good health. Some clones in this sample may be carry-over from other donors' samples.

The chain joins TRBV11-2 to TRBJ2-1, with D possibly matching TRBD2 (6 bases). Germline values: CDR1 SGHAT, CDR2 FQNNGV. Trimming removed 0 bases from V and 7 bases from J, with 13 bases in between. The CDR3 covers 15 residues. DNA of the CDR3: TGTGCCAGCAGCTTAGACGCGGGAAGAATGAATGAGCAGTTCTTC. Translating it yields CASSLDAGRMNEQFF. Using reference TRBV11-2 and TRBJ2-1 for the parts outside the CDR3, the full variable domain is EAGVAQSPRYKIIEKRQSVAFWCNPISGHATLYWYQQILGQGPKLLIQFQNNGVVDDSQLPKDRFSAERLKGVDSTLKIQPAKLEDSAVYLCASSLDAGRMNEQFFGPGTRLTVL.

The rearrangement links TRBV6-5 to TRBJ2-2; possibly TRBD1 or TRBD2 for D (5 bases each). The CDR3 totals 12 residues. Germline assignment: CDR1 MNHEY and CDR2 SVGAGI. Trimming shortened V by 7 bases and J by 6 bases, and 9 bases separated the two germline ends. This chain's CDR3 is CASTGLAGELFF. The CDR3 DNA follows: TGTGCCAGCACGGGGCTTGCCGGGGAGCTGTTTTTT.

The chain recombines TRBV5-1 with TRBJ2-5; a weak D match, TRBD2 (5 bases). CDR3 size: 15 residues. Germline values: CDR1 SGHRS, CDR2 YFSETQ. V lost 4 bases and J 4 bases, leaving 17 bases between the germline ends. The DNA of the CDR3 is TGCGCCAGCAGCATAGGACTCCTCAAACGAGAGACCCAGTACTTC. This gives the protein CASSIGLLKRETQYF.

This chain uses TRBV5-5 with TRBJ2-7; D gene unclear. CDR1 SGHKS and CDR2 YYEKEE come from the germline V gene (reference sequence). The CDR3 runs 14 residues. V was shortened by 4 bases and J by 0 bases, with 11 bases between the two germline ends. CDR3 residues: CASSQLPSSYEQYF. The CDR3 DNA reads TGTGCCAGCAGCCAGCTCCCGAGCTCCTACGAGCAGTACTTC.

The chain recombines TRBV27 with TRBJ2-7; maybe TRBD2 (5 bases). In germline, CDR1 is MNHEY, CDR2 SMNVEV (reference sequence). V lost 2 bases, J lost 5 bases, and 13 bases lay in between. This CDR3 is built from 14 residues. CDR3 region: CASSLIGSYHEQYF. The DNA for the CDR3 is TGTGCCAGCAGTTTAATTGGGAGTTATCACGAGCAGTACTTC.

This clone was detected once. The chain recombines TRBV19 with TRBJ2-5; TRBD2 matches at 11 bases. This CDR3 spans 16 amino acids. The V segment lost 7 bases and the J segment 2 bases; nucleotides outside the gene matches: 9. CDR1 LNHDA and CDR2 SQIVND come from the germline V gene (reference sequence). CDR3 in DNA: TGTGCCAGTACCCCCCGGCTAGCGGGGGGACAAGAGACCCAGTACTTC. It encodes CASTPRLAGGQETQYF. Filled out from reference TRBV19 and TRBJ2-5, the complete variable domain reads DGGITQSPKYLFRKEGQNVTLSCEQNLNHDAMYWYRQDPGQGLRLIYYSQIVNDFQKGDIAEGYSVSREKKESFPLTVTSAQKNPTAFYLCASTPRLAGGQETQYFGPGTRLLVL.

The gene calls are TRBV7-6 and TRBJ2-3; 12 nucleotides match TRBD2. CDR1 is SGHVS, CDR2 FNYEAQ, per germline. The CDR3 spans 17 residues. J lost 5 bases, V lost 1 base, and 7 bases had no gene match. The CDR3 loop is CASSLDRLAGDGDTQYF. As DNA, the CDR3 is TGTGCCAGCAGCTTAGATCGACTAGCGGGAGATGGAGATACGCAGTATTTT.

The gene calls are TRBV5-6 and TRBJ2-7; 8 nucleotides line up with TRBD1. The CDR3 is 16 residues long. The germline V gene has CDR1 SGHDT and CDR2 YYEEEE. The J segment lost 2 bases and the V segment lost 0 bases, leaving 7 bases of the junction unmatched. CDR3: CASSLDVDRVPYEQYF. CDR3 bases: TGTGCCAGCAGCTTGGACGTGGACAGGGTCCCCTACGAGCAGTACTTC. Full variable domain (rest looked up from reference TRBV5-6 and TRBJ2-7): DAGVTQSPTHLIKTRGQQVTLRCSPKSGHDTVSWYQQALGQGPQFIFQYYEEEERQRGNFPDRFSGHQFPNYSSELNVNALLLGDSALYLCASSLDVDRVPYEQYFGPGTRLTVT.